These 8 T cell receptor beta chains were all obtained from the same sample, sequenced in a study of OX40 agonist ivuxolimab in advanced cancers. Sequenced by immunoSEQ multiplex PCR; TCRdb stores in-frame clones only, minus some. This table holds roughly 73,000 clones, roughly nine tenths found once. The source was CD4+ or CD8+ T cells sorted from blood, collected in a trial of the OX40 agonist ivuxolimab. These receptors all stem from an adult with an advanced solid tumor such as melanoma, head and neck, liver or kidney cancer.

The chain recombines TRBV27 with TRBJ1-3, with D possibly being TRBD1 (5 bases). Looked up from germline, CDR1 is MNHEY and CDR2 is SMNVEV (reference sequence). Trimming took off 5 bases at V and 0 bases at J, with 14 bases between the two ends. This CDR3 has 16 amino acids. In nucleotides, the CDR3 is TGTGCCAGCAGTCTCAAGGGGTTTCACTCTGGAAACACCATATATTTT. Its translation: CASSLKGFHSGNTIYF.

The J gene is TRBJ1-2, the V gene TRBV6-5, with a possible D match to TRBD1 (5 bases). V was shortened by 6 bases and J by 5 bases, with 10 bases between the two germline ends. This CDR3 is built from 12 residues. Germline CDR1 and CDR2: MNHEY and SVGAGI. The CDR3 region has the DNA TGTGCCAGCAGCCTGGGGGGGTATGGCTACACCTTC. This sequence encodes CASSLGGYGYTF.

V gene TRBV5-1 combines with J gene TRBJ2-7, with 7 bases lining up with TRBD1. Trimming at V came to 4 bases and at J to 5 bases, leaving 12 bases not matched to a gene. Germline CDR1 SGHRS, CDR2 YFSETQ. The CDR3 extends over 15 amino acids. Written as DNA, the CDR3 is TGCGCCAGCAGCATGGGACAGCCTTTCGTGGACGAGCAGTACTTC. Translating gives CASSMGQPFVDEQYF. Filled out from reference TRBV5-1 and TRBJ2-7, the complete variable domain reads KAGVTQTPRYLIKTRGQQVTLSCSPISGHRSVSWYQQTPGQGLQFLFEYFSETQRNKGNFPGRFSGRQFSNSRSEMNVSTLELGDSALYLCASSMGQPFVDEQYFGPGTRLTVT.

The chain couples TRBV19 to TRBJ1-1; a possible D gene is TRBD1 (6 bases). Germline CDR1 and CDR2: LNHDA and SQIVND (reference sequence). The V end lost 7 bases, the J end lost 1 base, and 22 bases lay between the germline ends. The CDR3 runs to 17 residues. CDR3 nucleotide sequence: TGTGCCAGTACCCTATATACAGGGTTTAGTCCGAACACTGAAGCTTTCTTT. This translates into CASTLYTGFSPNTEAFF.

The chain combines TRBV29-1 with TRBJ2-5, with D uncertain. Germline CDR1 is SQVTM and CDR2 is ANQGSEA. Trimming stripped 7 bases from V and 0 bases from J, with 15 bases between. This CDR3 has 14 amino acids. CDR3 loop: CSADGRLDQETQYF. The CDR3 region has the DNA TGCAGCGCGGACGGACGCCTGGACCAAGAGACCCAGTACTTC.

J is TRBJ1-6 and V is TRBV5-6; 7 bases agree with TRBD1. The J segment lost 7 bases and the V segment lost 3 bases, leaving 10 bases of the junction unmatched. Germline loops: CDR1 SGHDT, CDR2 YYEEEE. This CDR3 contains 16 residues. CDR3 loop: CASSWSPTGTNSPLHF. The CDR3 nucleotides read TGTGCCAGCAGCTGGAGCCCGACAGGGACCAATTCACCCCTCCACTTT.

The V call is TRBV14, the J call TRBJ1-1, with a weak D call TRBD1 (5 bases). There are 15 residues in the CDR3. Trimming pared 4 bases from V and 1 base from J, leaving 13 bases between. CDR1 and CDR2 (germline): SGHDN, FVKESK. CDR3 DNA sequence: TGTGCCAGCAGCCCCCTGCAGGGCTGGAACACTGAAGCTTTCTTT. Amino acid sequence: CASSPLQGWNTEAFF.

The chain has TRBV28 and TRBJ2-3; no reliable D call. V shed 5 bases and J shed 5 bases, with 8 bases lying between them. From germline, CDR1 is MDHEN and CDR2 SYDVKM. This CDR3 is built from 12 residues. CDR3 nucleotides: TGTGCCAGCAGTCCTATCAGAGATACGCAGTATTTT. Protein: CASSPIRDTQYF.